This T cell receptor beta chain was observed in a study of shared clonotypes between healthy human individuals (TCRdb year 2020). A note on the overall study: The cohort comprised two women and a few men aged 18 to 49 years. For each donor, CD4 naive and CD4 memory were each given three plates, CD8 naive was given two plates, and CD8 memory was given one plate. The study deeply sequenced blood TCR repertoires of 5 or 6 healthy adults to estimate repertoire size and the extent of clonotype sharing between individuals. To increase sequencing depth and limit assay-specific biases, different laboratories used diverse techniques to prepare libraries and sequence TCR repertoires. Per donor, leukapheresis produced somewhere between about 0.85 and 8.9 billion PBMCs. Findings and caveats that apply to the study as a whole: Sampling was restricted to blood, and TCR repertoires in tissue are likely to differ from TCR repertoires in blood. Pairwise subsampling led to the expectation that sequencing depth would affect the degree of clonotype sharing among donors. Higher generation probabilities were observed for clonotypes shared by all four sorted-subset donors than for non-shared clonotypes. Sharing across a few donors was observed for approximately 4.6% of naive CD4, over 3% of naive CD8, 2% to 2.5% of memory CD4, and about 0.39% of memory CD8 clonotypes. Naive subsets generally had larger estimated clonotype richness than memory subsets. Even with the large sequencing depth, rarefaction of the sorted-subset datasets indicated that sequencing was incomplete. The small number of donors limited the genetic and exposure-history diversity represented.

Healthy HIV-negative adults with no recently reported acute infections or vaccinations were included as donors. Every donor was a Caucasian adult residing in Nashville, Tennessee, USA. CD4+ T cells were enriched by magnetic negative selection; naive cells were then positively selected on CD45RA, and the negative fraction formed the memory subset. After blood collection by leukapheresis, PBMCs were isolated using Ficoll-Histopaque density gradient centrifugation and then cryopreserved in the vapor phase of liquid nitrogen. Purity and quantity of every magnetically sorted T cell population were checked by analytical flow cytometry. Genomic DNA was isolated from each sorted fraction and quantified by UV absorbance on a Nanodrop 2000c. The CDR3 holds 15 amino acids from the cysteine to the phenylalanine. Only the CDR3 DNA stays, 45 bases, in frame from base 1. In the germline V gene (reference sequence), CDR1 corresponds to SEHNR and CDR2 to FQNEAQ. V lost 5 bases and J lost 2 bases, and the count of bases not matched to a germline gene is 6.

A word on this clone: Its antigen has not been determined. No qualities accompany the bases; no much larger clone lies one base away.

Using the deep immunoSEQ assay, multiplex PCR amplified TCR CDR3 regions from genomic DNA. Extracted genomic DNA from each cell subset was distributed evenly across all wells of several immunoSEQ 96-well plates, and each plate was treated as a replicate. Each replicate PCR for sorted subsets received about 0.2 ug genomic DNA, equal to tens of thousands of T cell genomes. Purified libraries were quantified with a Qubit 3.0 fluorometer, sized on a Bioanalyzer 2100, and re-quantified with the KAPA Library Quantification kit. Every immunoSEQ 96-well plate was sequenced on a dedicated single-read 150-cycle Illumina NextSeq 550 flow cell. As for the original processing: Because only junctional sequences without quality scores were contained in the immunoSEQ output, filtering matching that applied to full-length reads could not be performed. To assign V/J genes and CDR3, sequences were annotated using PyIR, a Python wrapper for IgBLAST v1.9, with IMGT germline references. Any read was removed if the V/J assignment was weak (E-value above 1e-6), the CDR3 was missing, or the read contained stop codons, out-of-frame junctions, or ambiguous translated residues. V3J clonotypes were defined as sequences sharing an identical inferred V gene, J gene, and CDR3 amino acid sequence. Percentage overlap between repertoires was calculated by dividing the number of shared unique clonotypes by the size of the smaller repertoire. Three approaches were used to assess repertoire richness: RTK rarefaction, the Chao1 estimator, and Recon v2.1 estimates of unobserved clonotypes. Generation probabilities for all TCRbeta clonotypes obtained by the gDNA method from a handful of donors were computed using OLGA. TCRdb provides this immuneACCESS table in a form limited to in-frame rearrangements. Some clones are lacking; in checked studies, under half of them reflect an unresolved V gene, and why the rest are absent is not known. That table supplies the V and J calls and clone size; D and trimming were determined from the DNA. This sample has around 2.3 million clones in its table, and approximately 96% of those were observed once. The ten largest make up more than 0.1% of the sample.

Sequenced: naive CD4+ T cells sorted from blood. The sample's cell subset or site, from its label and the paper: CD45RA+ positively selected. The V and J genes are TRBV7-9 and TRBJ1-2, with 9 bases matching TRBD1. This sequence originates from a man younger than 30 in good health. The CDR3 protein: CASSPSGTGNYGYTF. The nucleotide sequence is TGTGCCAGCAGCCCTAGTGGGACAGGGAACTATGGCTACACCTTC.